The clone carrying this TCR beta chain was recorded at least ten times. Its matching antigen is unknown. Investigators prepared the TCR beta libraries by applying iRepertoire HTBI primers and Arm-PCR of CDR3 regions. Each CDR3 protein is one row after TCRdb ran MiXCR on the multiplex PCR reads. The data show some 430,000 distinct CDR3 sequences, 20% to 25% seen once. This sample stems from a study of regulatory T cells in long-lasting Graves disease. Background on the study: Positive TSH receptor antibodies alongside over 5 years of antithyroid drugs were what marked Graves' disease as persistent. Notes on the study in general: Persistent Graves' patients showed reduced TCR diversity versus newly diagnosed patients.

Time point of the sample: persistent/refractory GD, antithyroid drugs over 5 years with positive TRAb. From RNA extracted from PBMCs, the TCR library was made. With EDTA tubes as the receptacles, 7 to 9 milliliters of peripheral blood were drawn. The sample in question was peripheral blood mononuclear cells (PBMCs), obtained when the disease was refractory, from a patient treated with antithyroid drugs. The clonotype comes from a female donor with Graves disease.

The CDR3 spells CAISLDTSNTEAFF. The CDR3 nucleotides read TGTGCCATCAGTCTGGATACTTCGAACACTGAAGCTTTCTTT. The chain employs TRBV10-3 and TRBJ1-1; D unresolved. This CDR3 spans 14 amino acids. With 5 bases removed from V and 1 base from J, the gap between germline ends came to 11 bases. Germline V gene data show CDR1 as ENHRY and CDR2 as SYGVKD.